Shown below are 27 T cell receptor beta chains from a single sample sequenced in a study of T cell clones after liver transplantation. Here immunoSEQ multiplex PCR was the method, and the copy in TCRdb shows in-frame clones only, minus some. The sample has about 85,000 clones; about 82% are singletons. The specimen was CD4+ T cells from blood, collected 46 months after liver transplant. These receptor sequences come from a human patient who received a liver transplant. Some of the T cells may derive from the graft donor.

This chain uses TRBV29-1 with TRBJ2-5, with TRBD2 matching 13 bases. Germline V gene sequence: CDR1 SQVTM, CDR2 ANQGSEA. The J segment lost 7 bases and the V segment lost 6 bases, leaving 11 bases of the junction unmatched. The CDR3 covers 15 residues. The CDR3: CSVEPGTSGKGTQYF. The CDR3 DNA is TGCAGCGTCGAGCCAGGGACTAGCGGGAAGGGGACCCAGTACTTC.

Turning to this clone: Other DNA sequences from this sample encode an identical CDR3 as well. V gene TRBV6-5 combines with J gene TRBJ2-3; D is unclear. Deletions cut 2 bases from V and 0 bases from J, with 6 bases between. Germline values: CDR1 MNHEY, CDR2 SVGAGI. The CDR3 consists of 14 residues. The CDR3 loop reads CASSYSSSTDTQYF. As DNA, the CDR3 is TGTGCCAGCAGTTACAGTTCAAGCACAGATACGCAGTATTTT.

The chain uses TRBV6-5 and TRBJ1-2, with 7 positions matching TRBD1. V was clipped by 5 bases and J by 3 bases; unmatched bases: 6. The germline V gene has CDR1 MNHEY and CDR2 SVGAGI. The CDR3 has 14 amino acids. The DNA of the CDR3 is TGTGCCAGCAGTCCCAGGGGGGGATACTATGGCTACACCTTC. This codes for CASSPRGGYYGYTF.

The chain is built from TRBV6-4 and TRBJ1-2, with D possibly TRBD1 on 5 matching bases. The CDR3 totals 14 residues. V was trimmed by 5 bases and J by 5 bases, leaving 15 bases between them. Germline CDR1 and CDR2: MRHNA and SNTAGT. CDR3 protein: CASSSDSGPYGYTF. CDR3 DNA: TGTGCCAGCAGTTCAGACAGTGGACCTTATGGCTACACCTTC.

The rearrangement links TRBV5-1 to TRBJ2-7; no clear D. The V and J ends lost 2 bases and 0 bases respectively, with 12 bases between them. Germline assignment: CDR1 SGHRS and CDR2 YFSETQ. The CDR3 is made up of 15 amino acids. CDR3 amino acids: CASSFSSTSSYEQYF. The CDR3 DNA sequence: TGCGCCAGCAGCTTTAGTTCGACAAGCTCCTACGAGCAGTACTTC.

This clone was seen more than once but under ten times. The rearrangement uses TRBV10-1 and TRBJ1-5; 8 nucleotides agree with TRBD1. CDR1 and CDR2 from the germline V gene are WNHNN and SYGVQD (reference sequence). The V segment lost 6 bases and the J segment 7 bases; nucleotides outside the gene matches: 5. This CDR3 contains 13 residues. The DNA of the CDR3 is TGCGCCAGCAGGGACAGGGTACGGCAGCCCCAGCATTTT. It specifies CASRDRVRQPQHF.

This chain connects TRBV9 to TRBJ2-6; D is undetermined. The ends were cut back, 7 bases at V and 0 bases at J, with 11 bases in the middle. Germline V gene sequence: CDR1 SGDLS, CDR2 YYNGEE. The CDR3 spans 15 residues. The CDR3 loop is CASRRDLSGANVLTF. In DNA, the CDR3 is TGTGCCAGCCGAAGAGATCTCTCTGGGGCCAACGTCCTGACTTTC.

This clone was detected a few times. The chain links TRBV6-1 to TRBJ2-7, with a tentative D call TRBD1 (6 bases). CDR1 and CDR2 (germline): MNHNS, SASEGT. There are 13 residues in the CDR3. V was shortened by 4 bases and J by 4 bases, with 11 bases between the two germline ends. The CDR3 loop is CASSGTDPYEQYF. The CDR3 DNA reads as TGTGCCAGCAGTGGGACAGACCCTTACGAGCAGTACTTC.

This sequence joins TRBV6-6 and TRBJ1-5; the match to TRBD1 covers 7 bases. Looked up from germline, CDR1 is MNHNY and CDR2 is SVGAGI (reference sequence). J lost 5 bases, V lost 0 bases, and 4 bases had no gene match. The CDR3 totals 15 residues. The CDR3 loop reads CASSYSRQGDQPQHF. The CDR3 DNA reads TGTGCCAGCAGTTACTCTCGGCAGGGGGATCAGCCCCAGCATTTT.

V is TRBV28 and J is TRBJ2-1; 12 bases are shared with TRBD2. Germline V gives CDR1 MDHEN, CDR2 SYDVKM. CDR3 length equals 15 residues. With 9 bases clipped from V and 7 bases from J, the junction kept 10 bases outside the gene matches. As DNA, the CDR3 is TGTGCCAGTTTCAATCTAGCGGGAGGGATAAATGAGCAGTTCTTC. It encodes CASFNLAGGINEQFF.

The chain couples TRBV28 to TRBJ1-1; D gene ambiguous. CDR1 is MDHEN and CDR2 is SYDVKM in the germline V gene. Trimming took 4 bases from V and 7 from J, leaving 7 bases between them. The CDR3 is 11 residues long. In DNA form, the CDR3 reads TGTGCCAGCAGTTGGCGGGTTGAAGCTTTCTTT. As protein: CASSWRVEAFF.

Only a few counts were recorded for this clone. This chain connects TRBV7-9 to TRBJ2-3; unclear D gene. The germline CDR1 and CDR2 sequences are SEHNR and FQNEAQ (reference sequence). This CDR3 comprises 16 residues. With 2 bases removed from V and 0 bases from J, the gap between germline ends came to 12 bases. The CDR3 sequence is CASSLRLGDSTDTQYF. The CDR3 coding sequence is TGTGCCAGCAGCTTACGGCTGGGTGATAGCACAGATACGCAGTATTTT.

The chain carries TRBV28 and TRBJ1-5; 10 bases are shared with TRBD1. Germline V gene sequence: CDR1 MDHEN, CDR2 SYDVKM. The junction had 9 bases not matched to a gene; V was cut back by 5 bases and J by 5 bases. The CDR3 totals 16 residues. CDR3 in DNA: TGTGCCAGCAGTCCGGGGGACAGGGGTGGAGATCAGCCCCAGCATTTT. Its protein is CASSPGDRGGDQPQHF.

In its sample, this clone was seen a few times. V is TRBV19 and J is TRBJ2-7, with D perhaps matching TRBD1 (5 bases). The CDR3 has 17 residues. V was clipped by 3 bases and J by 6 bases, with 24 bases between them. Germline-derived CDR1 and CDR2 are LNHDA and SQIVND (reference sequence). CDR3 sequence (DNA): TGTGCCAGTAGTATTAGAGGTTCAGGGCGGCCCCTGGGCGAGCAGTACTTC. Translating gives CASSIRGSGRPLGEQYF.

The chain links TRBV11-3 to TRBJ2-1; D is uncertain. Germline CDR1 and CDR2: SGHNT and YENEEA. This CDR3 is built from 13 residues. The V end was cut by 0 bases, the J end by 4 bases, with 4 bases between. The CDR3: CASSLEGYNEQFF. CDR3 nucleotides: TGTGCCAGCAGCTTAGAAGGGTACAATGAGCAGTTCTTC.

The chain carries TRBV6-5 and TRBJ2-7; the D is unclear. Trimming removed 2 bases from V and 7 bases from J, with 15 bases in between. Germline V gives CDR1 MNHEY, CDR2 SVGAGI. The CDR3 is made up of 14 amino acids. CDR3 amino acids: CASSYTSSQGEQYF. As DNA, the CDR3 is TGTGCCAGCAGTTACACATCGAGCCAAGGGGAGCAGTACTTC.

The rearrangement joins TRBV30 to TRBJ2-7; D not resolved. The CDR3 has 11 amino acids. Germline lookup yields CDR1 GTSNPN and CDR2 SVGIG (reference sequence). Trimming cost V 4 bases and J 5 bases, with 9 bases left between them. The CDR3 is CAWTHLNEQYF. CDR3 bases: TGTGCCTGGACACATCTAAACGAGCAGTACTTC.

This sequence joins TRBV2 and TRBJ1-5; D gene uncertain. CDR1 SNHLY and CDR2 FYNNEI come from the germline V gene. The CDR3 totals 13 residues. Deletions cut 6 bases from V and 5 bases from J, with 11 bases between. CDR3 DNA sequence: TGTGCCAGCAGATTTACCGAACATCAGCCCCAGCATTTT. It is translated as CASRFTEHQPQHF.

The chain is built from TRBV6-1 and TRBJ1-2; 7 bases match TRBD1. This CDR3 is built from 14 residues. Looked up from germline, CDR1 is MNHNS and CDR2 is SASEGT. The V gene end was trimmed by 6 bases and the J gene end by 4 bases; junction bases not matched to a gene: 8. This chain's CDR3 is CASRAYGTAYGYTF. The CDR3 DNA reads TGTGCCAGCAGGGCATATGGGACAGCCTATGGCTACACCTTC.

The chain is built from TRBV11-1 and TRBJ2-7, with D unclear. V dropped 0 bases and J dropped 3 bases, with 6 bases sitting between them. The CDR3 extends over 13 amino acids. Germline V lookup: CDR1 SGHAT, CDR2 FQDESV (reference sequence). The CDR3 here is CASSLARNYEQYF. In DNA, the CDR3 is TGTGCCAGCAGCTTAGCAAGGAACTACGAGCAGTACTTC.

This clone was found a few times. This sequence joins TRBV28 and TRBJ2-4; TRBD1 is a possible D gene (6 bases). Germline assignment: CDR1 MDHEN and CDR2 SYDVKM. Deletions cut 2 bases from V and 1 base from J, with 6 bases between. This CDR3 comprises 14 residues. The DNA of the CDR3 is TGTGCCAGCAGTTTACAGGGGGCCAAAAACATTCAGTACTTC. Its protein product is CASSLQGAKNIQYF.

V usage is TRBV6-5 and J usage is TRBJ1-1; 11 bases are shared with TRBD1. Looked up from germline, CDR1 is MNHEY and CDR2 is SVGAGI. This CDR3 comprises 15 residues. The V and J ends lost 4 bases and 3 bases, in that order; junction bases with no gene match: 4. The CDR3 nucleotides read TGTGCCAGCAGTTCACGGACAGGGGGCTACACTGAAGCTTTCTTT. Encoded protein: CASSSRTGGYTEAFF.

This clone occurred once. The CDR3 nucleotides read TGTGCCAGCAGCCTCCCCCAGAGTGAGCAGTACTTC. Translated, it gives CASSLPQSEQYF. The rearrangement uses TRBV28 and TRBJ2-7; D unresolved. CDR1 MDHEN and CDR2 SYDVKM come from the germline V gene. The CDR3 sequence is 12 residues long. The germline V and J ends were trimmed by 6 bases and 7 bases, with 13 bases remaining between them.

In its sample, this clone was seen a few times. The V call is TRBV28, the J call TRBJ1-3; 7 nucleotides match TRBD1. This CDR3 is built from 14 residues. CDR1 is MDHEN, CDR2 SYDVKM, per germline. The trim removed 3 bases at V and 4 bases at J, leaving 3 bases unmatched. CDR3: CASSLGGQGNTIYF. The CDR3 region has the DNA TGTGCCAGCAGTTTGGGGGGACAGGGAAACACCATATATTTT.

The rearrangement joins TRBV6-5 to TRBJ1-5; 10 bases line up with TRBD1. This CDR3 has 14 amino acids. CDR1 is MNHEY and CDR2 is SVGAGI in the germline V gene. The trim removed 5 bases at V and 9 bases at J, leaving 7 bases unmatched. The CDR3 region has the DNA TGTGCCAGCAGTAATGACAGGGGGCGCGGGCCCCAGCATTTT. This encodes CASSNDRGRGPQHF.

The gene calls are TRBV18 and TRBJ1-1, with no clear D. The ends were cut back, 6 bases at V and 1 base at J, with 15 bases in the middle. This CDR3 is 15 amino acids long. Germline V gene sequence: CDR1 KGHSH, CDR2 LQKENI. The CDR3 is CASSRTLSENTEAFF. For the CDR3, the DNA is TGTGCCAGCTCTCGAACGTTGAGTGAGAACACTGAAGCTTTCTTT.

The gene calls are TRBV7-2 and TRBJ1-2; D remains ambiguous. CDR1 and CDR2 from the germline V gene are SGHTA and FQGNSA. Deletions cut 1 base from V and 5 bases from J, with 5 bases between. The CDR3 is made up of 12 amino acids. Written as DNA, the CDR3 is TGTGCCAGCAGCTTAGTTGGGTATGGCTACACCTTC. Amino acids: CASSLVGYGYTF.